Each of the 18 T cell receptor beta chains below was sequenced from the same sample in a study of T cells in Graves' hyperthyroidism and ophthalmopathy. There were TCR beta CDR3 regions amplified from RNA transcripts. In the first-round RT-PCR of the TCR CDR3, the HTBI primer set was used. TCRdb reprocessed the multiplex PCR reads with MiXCR, giving one entry per CDR3 protein. The sample includes 300,000 to 450,000 distinct CDR3 sequences, 17% of them seen just once. Sequencing input: blood. These receptors were obtained from a woman aged 25 to 39 with Graves' hyperthyroidism that later progressed to Graves' ophthalmopathy.

Many counts were recorded for this clonotype. The genes are TRBV7-9 and TRBJ1-1; D call uncertain. From germline, CDR1 is SEHNR and CDR2 FQNEAQ (reference sequence). Trimming shortened V by 6 bases and J by 2 bases, and 7 bases separated the two germline ends. The CDR3 is 12 amino acids. The CDR3 loop reads CASRSDNTEAFF. CDR3 sequence (DNA): TGTGCCAGCAGATCAGATAACACTGAAGCTTTCTTT. Looking up the rest from reference TRBV7-9 and TRBJ1-1 gives the full variable domain: DTGVSQNPRHKITKRGQNVTFRCDPISEHNRLYWYRQTLGQGPEFLTYFQNEAQLEKSRLLSDRFSAERPKGSFSTLEIQRTEQGDSAMYLCASRSDNTEAFFGQGTRLTVV.

In its sample, this clonotype was seen a few times. The rearrangement links TRBV7-9 to TRBJ2-7; 8 nucleotides line up with TRBD1. Germline trimming cut 2 bases from V and 5 bases from J; bases unmatched to any gene: 14. The germline CDR1 and CDR2 sequences are SEHNR and FQNEAQ (reference sequence). This CDR3 is 17 amino acids long. In nucleotides, the CDR3 is TGTGCCAGCAGCTTACCGAACGCCCGGGACAGGTCCCACGAGCAGTACTTC. This codes for CASSLPNARDRSHEQYF.

There are a few counts of this clonotype. This chain uses TRBV20-1 with TRBJ2-5; D possibly corresponds to TRBD2 (5 bases). The V end lost 1 base, the J end lost 3 bases, and 15 bases lay between the germline ends. The CDR3 runs 15 residues. Germline V gene sequence: CDR1 DFQATT, CDR2 SNEGSKA (reference sequence). The CDR3 sequence is CSARGSASWKETQYF. DNA of the CDR3: TGCAGTGCTAGAGGGTCGGCTAGCTGGAAAGAGACCCAGTACTTC.

The chain has TRBV24-1 and TRBJ2-1, with 9 bases identical to TRBD1. The V segment lost 4 bases and the J segment 5 bases; nucleotides outside the gene matches: 8. The CDR3 extends over 16 amino acids. Per germline, CDR1 KGHDR and CDR2 SFDVKD. For the CDR3, the DNA is TGTGCCACCAGTGAGGCCGGGACAGGGATTGACAATGAGCAGTTCTTC. Translating gives CATSEAGTGIDNEQFF.

This clonotype was detected ten times or more. The chain combines TRBV10-3 with TRBJ2-3; tentatively, D is TRBD1 (6 bases). The length of the CDR3 is 18 residues. In germline, CDR1 is ENHRY, CDR2 SYGVKD. Trimming took off 6 bases at V and 7 bases at J, with 29 bases between the two ends. The CDR3 loop reads CAIRDEEGVRRERYTQYF. Written as DNA, the CDR3 is TGTGCCATCAGAGATGAAGAGGGGGTTAGGCGTGAACGTTATACGCAGTATTTT.

The J gene is TRBJ2-5, the V gene TRBV15, with 11 bases lining up with TRBD2. Germline V lookup: CDR1 LNHNV, CDR2 YYDKDF (reference sequence). The trim removed 3 bases at V and 6 bases at J, leaving 3 bases unmatched. This CDR3 has 14 residues. The DNA of the CDR3 is TGTGCCACCAGCAGTATAGCGGGAGGGAAGACCCAGTACTTC. It encodes CATSSIAGGKTQYF. The variable domain in full, with the rest retrieved from reference TRBV15 and TRBJ2-5, is DAMVIQNPRYQVTQFGKPVTLSCSQTLNHNVMYWYQQKSSQAPKLLFHYYDKDFNNEADTPDNFQSRRPNTSFCFLDIRSPGLGDTAMYLCATSSIAGGKTQYFGPGTRLLVL.

This clonotype was found many times. The chain couples TRBV7-8 to TRBJ2-7; D is possibly TRBD1 (6 bases). With 0 bases removed from V and 3 bases from J, the gap between germline ends came to 9 bases. This CDR3 spans 14 amino acids. CDR1 SGHVS and CDR2 FQNEAQ come from the germline V gene. The chain's CDR3 is CASSLADSDYEQYF. As DNA, the CDR3 is TGTGCCAGCAGCTTAGCGGACAGCGACTACGAGCAGTACTTC.

V is TRBV29-1 and J is TRBJ1-2, with D unclear. The V end lost 0 bases, the J end lost 5 bases, and 10 bases lay between the germline ends. The CDR3 runs to 13 residues. Looked up from germline, CDR1 is SQVTM and CDR2 is ANQGSEA. The CDR3, as DNA: TGCAGCGTTGAAGACGGAATTTCTTATGGCTACACCTTC. This translates into CSVEDGISYGYTF. Variable domain in full (rest from reference TRBV29-1 and TRBJ1-2): SAVISQKPSRDICQRGTSLTIQCQVDSQVTMMFWYRQQPGQSLTLIATANQGSEATYESGFVIDKFPISRPNLTFSTLTVSNMSPEDSSIYLCSVEDGISYGYTFGSGTRLTVV.

A note on this clonotype: Sequence at one end of the junction differs from germline and may be a read error. V gene TRBV28 combines with J gene TRBJ2-7, with 7 bases that match TRBD1. Looked up from germline, CDR1 is MDHEN and CDR2 is SYDVKM. CDR3 length: 15 amino acids. DNA of the CDR3: TGTACCAGCATTTCCGAAGGACAGGCGAGGTACGAGCAGTACTTC. Encoded protein: CTSISEGQARYEQYF. The whole variable domain, remainder taken from reference TRBV28 and TRBJ2-7, is DVKVTQSSRYLVKRTGEKVFLECVQDMDHENMFWYRQDPGLGLRLIYFSYDVKMKEKGDIPEGYSVSREKKERFSLILESASTNQTSMYLCTSISEGQARYEQYFGPGTRLTVT.

This clonotype was counted many times. The J gene is TRBJ2-2, the V gene TRBV27; 9 nucleotides agree with TRBD1. CDR1 is MNHEY and CDR2 is SMNVEV in the germline V gene (reference sequence). V lost 9 bases, J lost 3 bases, and 5 bases stayed unmatched. CDR3 size: 14 residues. The CDR3 DNA reads TGTGCCAGTAGGACAGGGGTTGACACCGGGGAGCTGTTTTTT. Translating it yields CASRTGVDTGELFF.

This clonotype showed up many times. The CDR3 here is CSARDGASGANVLTF. The CDR3 DNA reads as TGCAGTGCTAGAGATGGGGCGTCTGGGGCCAACGTCCTGACTTTC. This rearrangement joins TRBV20-1 to TRBJ2-6, with D maybe TRBD1 (5 bases). CDR1 DFQATT and CDR2 SNEGSKA come from the germline V gene (reference sequence). V was shortened by 0 bases and J by 1 base, with 7 bases between the two germline ends. The CDR3 is made up of 15 amino acids.

The chain joins TRBV20-1 to TRBJ2-1; 8 nucleotides align to TRBD2. The CDR3 is 14 amino acids. Germline CDR1 reads DFQATT; CDR2 reads SNEGSKA (reference sequence). With 5 bases clipped from V and 3 bases from J, the junction kept 6 bases outside the gene matches. CDR3 coding DNA: TGCAGTGCTTTATTTGCGGGGGGCTACAATGAGCAGTTCTTC. Its protein is CSALFAGGYNEQFF.

This clonotype was counted ten times or more. The rearrangement joins TRBV18 to TRBJ2-7; TRBD2 might be the D (5 bases). Looked up from germline, CDR1 is KGHSH and CDR2 is LQKENI. Deletions cut 2 bases from V and 1 base from J, with 9 bases between. The CDR3 contains 14 residues. The CDR3 here is CASSPTGVSYEQYF. Here the CDR3 DNA reads TGTGCCAGCTCACCAACCGGGGTATCCTACGAGCAGTACTTC.

This clonotype was recorded many times. The rearrangement joins TRBV27 to TRBJ1-3, with TRBD1 identical over 8 bases. With V trimmed by 5 bases and J by 2 bases, 5 bases remained unmatched. CDR1 and CDR2 (germline): MNHEY, SMNVEV (reference sequence). CDR3 length: 15 residues. The chain's CDR3 is CASSPMTGAGNTIYF. DNA for the CDR3: TGTGCCAGCAGTCCTATGACAGGGGCTGGAAACACCATATATTTT.

In its sample, this clonotype was seen a few times. The chain uses TRBV29-1 and TRBJ1-2; D perhaps matches TRBD1 (5 bases). CDR3 size: 12 residues. Trimming cost V 4 bases and J 8 bases, with 14 bases left between them. Germline V gene sequence: CDR1 SQVTM, CDR2 ANQGSEA. The CDR3 DNA is TGCAGCGTTGTCGGGGGAAGGAAGGGCTACACCTTC. This translates into CSVVGGRKGYTF.

This clonotype was recorded at least ten times. This chain joins TRBV4-1 and TRBJ2-3, with 7 bases matching TRBD1. CDR1 and CDR2 from the germline V gene are MGHRA and YSYEKL. CDR3 length equals 16 residues. With 5 bases clipped from V and 0 bases from J, the junction kept 8 bases outside the gene matches. CDR3 nucleotide sequence: TGCGCCAGCAGCTCGTCGACAGGGCCTAGCACAGATACGCAGTATTTT. This gives the protein CASSSSTGPSTDTQYF.

This clonotype was detected ten times or more. The chain couples TRBV9 to TRBJ2-1; D is perhaps TRBD2 (5 bases). Germline V gives CDR1 SGDLS, CDR2 YYNGEE. Trimming removed 0 bases at V and 9 bases at J, with 13 bases between. The CDR3 has 14 residues. The CDR3 sequence: CASSVDEGWREQFF. CDR3 nucleotide sequence: TGTGCCAGCAGCGTAGATGAGGGTTGGCGTGAGCAGTTCTTC.

This clonotype was seen many times. This chain links TRBV20-1 with TRBJ2-7; the match to TRBD2 covers 14 bases. Germline V gives CDR1 DFQATT, CDR2 SNEGSKA (reference sequence). Losses at the gene ends were 3 bases for V and 3 bases for J; bases not matched to a gene: 4. This CDR3 region has 15 residues. CDR3 bases: TGCAGTGCTAGGACTAGCGGGAGGGGCGGCTACGAGCAGTACTTC. It yields the protein CSARTSGRGGYEQYF.